The 3 T cell receptor beta chains in this list originate from one sample, sequenced in a study of shared clonotypes between healthy human individuals. CD8 cells regarded as naive lacked CD45RO, were positively chosen for CCR7, and omitted terminally differentiated effector memory CD45RA+ cells. This table comes from immunoSEQ multiplex PCR, and its TCRdb copy is limited to in-frame clones, with some not included. This sample has 2 million to 2.5 million clones, with more than 85% found just once. Source material: naive CD8+ T cells from PBMCs. The receptors were gathered from a man aged 18-30 years in good health. Some clones in this sample may be carry-over from other donors' samples.

The rearrangement uses TRBV15 and TRBJ2-5; maybe TRBD2 (6 bases). CDR3 length: 15 residues. Germline values: CDR1 LNHNV, CDR2 YYDKDF (reference sequence). V dropped 3 bases and J dropped 3 bases, with 14 bases sitting between them. In nucleotides, the CDR3 is TGTGCCACCAGCAGGCCCCGGGAGCCCAAAGAGACCCAGTACTTC. Translating gives CATSRPREPKETQYF.

CDR3 region: CASSGSADTQYF. The CDR3 DNA sequence: TGTGCCAGCAGCGGGTCGGCAGATACGCAGTATTTT. V usage is TRBV9 and J usage is TRBJ2-3; D not resolved. CDR3 size: 12 residues. V was pared by 3 bases and J by 4 bases, with 6 bases between. Germline values: CDR1 SGDLS, CDR2 YYNGEE.

The rearrangement uses TRBV5-1 and TRBJ2-7; 10 bases line up with TRBD2. Germline V lookup: CDR1 SGHRS, CDR2 YFSETQ. Losses at the gene ends were 2 bases for V and 0 bases for J; bases not matched to a gene: 5. The CDR3 has 16 residues. The DNA for the CDR3 is TGCGCCAGCAGCTTAGACCTAGCGGGAGTCTCCTACGAGCAGTACTTC. Residues: CASSLDLAGVSYEQYF.